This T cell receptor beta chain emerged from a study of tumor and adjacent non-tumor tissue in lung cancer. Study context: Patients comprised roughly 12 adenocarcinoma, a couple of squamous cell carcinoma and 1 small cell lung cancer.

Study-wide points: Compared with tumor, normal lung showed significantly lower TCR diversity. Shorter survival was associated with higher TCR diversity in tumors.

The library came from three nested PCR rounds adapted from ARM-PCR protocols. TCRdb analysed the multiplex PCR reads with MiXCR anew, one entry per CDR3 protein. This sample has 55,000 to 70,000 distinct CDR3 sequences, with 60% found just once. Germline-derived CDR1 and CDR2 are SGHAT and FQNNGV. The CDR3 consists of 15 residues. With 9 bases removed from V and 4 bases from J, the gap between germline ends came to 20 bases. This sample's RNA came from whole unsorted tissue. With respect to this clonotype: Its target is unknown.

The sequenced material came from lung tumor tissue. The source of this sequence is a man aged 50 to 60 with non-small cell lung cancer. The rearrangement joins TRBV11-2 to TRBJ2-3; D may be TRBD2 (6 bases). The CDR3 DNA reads TGTGCCAGTAGCACCGGGCGGTGGGAGGCAGATACGCAGTATTTT. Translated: CASSTGRWEADTQYF.